The T cell receptor beta chain described here comes from a study of blood T cell repertoires in COVID-19. Overall study: Donors in the United States, Italy and Spain gave samples during acute or convalescent COVID-19. In each case, the material was cDNA or gDNA derived from T cells, B-cell-depleted T cells, or PBMCs.

In the original workflow: Amplification with reference gene primers provided the estimates of nucleated cell counts. The assay was immunoSEQ multiplex PCR, and TCRdb's table has in-frame clones only and misses some. Clone size and V and J calls were adopted from that table, with D and trimming inferred from the DNA. The table includes around 280,000 clones, around nine tenths detected once. V dropped 3 bases and J dropped 6; count of bases not matched to a gene: 5. The germline gives CDR1 SGHVS, CDR2 FQNEAQ. The CDR3 extends over 16 amino acids. The sequenced material came from peripheral blood. The sequence was collected from a man between 65 and 85 years old with acute or convalescent COVID-19. V gene TRBV7-8 combines with J gene TRBJ2-3, with 14 bases that match TRBD2. CDR3 loop: CASSFGLAGGFDTQYF. CDR3 nucleotides: TGTGCCAGCAGCTTTGGACTAGCGGGAGGTTTCGATACGCAGTATTTT.